The present T cell receptor beta chain was sequenced within a study of OX40 agonist ivuxolimab in advanced cancers. Produced via immunoSEQ multiplex PCR; TCRdb's table is partial and in-frame only. Of about 45,000 clones in the sample, around 80% were seen once. For this clone: Its antigen remains unidentified.

General study results and limits: Among some nonresponders, normalized T-cell clonal expansion was also low.

The germline gives CDR1 SNHLY, CDR2 FYNNEI. CDR3 size: 13 residues. V was cut by 3 bases and J by 5 bases, with 10 bases left in between. This TCR was sampled from an adult with an advanced solid tumor such as melanoma, head and neck, liver or kidney cancer. The V gene is TRBV2, the J gene TRBJ1-2; D is unclear. The sequencing here drew on CD4+ or CD8+ T cells sorted from blood, taken in a trial of the OX40 agonist ivuxolimab. For the CDR3, the DNA is TGTGCCAGCAGTGATGGAGGATGGTATGGCTACACCTTC. Protein product: CASSDGGWYGYTF.